The clone carrying this TCR beta chain was seen at least ten times. No antigen is known for it. The germline V gene encodes CDR1 SGHAT and CDR2 FQNNGV. Germline trimming cut 8 bases from V and 4 bases from J; bases unmatched to any gene: 5. The length of the CDR3 is 13 residues. The sample belongs to a study of CD8 T cells in ankylosing spondylitis. General observations from the study: A TCR beta motif made of fewer than ten highly homologous variants seemed typical of ankylosing spondylitis blood. Clones linked to disease were reported to show significant enrichment in matched ankylosing spondylitis synovial fluid. The disease-linked clones had a CD8+ phenotype and low blood frequencies.

The authors made TCR beta libraries by quantitative 5'-RACE with molecular barcodes. TCRdb processed the 5' RACE reads anew with MiXCR; each CDR3 protein has one entry. The sample consists of 36,000 or so distinct CDR3 sequences, approximately 6% of them appearing once. The chain employs TRBV11-2 and TRBJ2-1; 7 bases are shared with TRBD1. The receptor comes from a male donor with ankylosing spondylitis or in good health (not recorded which). Specimen: blood, either unsorted or a sorted T cell fraction (not recorded which). CDR3: CASGQDGYNEQFF. The DNA of the CDR3 is TGTGCCAGCGGACAGGACGGATACAATGAGCAGTTCTTC.